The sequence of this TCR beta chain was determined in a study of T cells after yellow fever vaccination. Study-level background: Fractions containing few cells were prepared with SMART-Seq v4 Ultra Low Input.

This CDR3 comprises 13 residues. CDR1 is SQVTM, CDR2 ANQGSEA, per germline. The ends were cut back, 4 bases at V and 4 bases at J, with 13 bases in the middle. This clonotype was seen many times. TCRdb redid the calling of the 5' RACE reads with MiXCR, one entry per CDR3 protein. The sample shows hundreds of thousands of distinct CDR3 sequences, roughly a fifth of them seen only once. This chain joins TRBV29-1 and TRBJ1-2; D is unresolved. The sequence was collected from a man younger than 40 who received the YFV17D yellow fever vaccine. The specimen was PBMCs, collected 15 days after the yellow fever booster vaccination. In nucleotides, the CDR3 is TGCAGCGTTGCCAAAGAAGCAGGCTATGGCTACACCTTC. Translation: CSVAKEAGYGYTF. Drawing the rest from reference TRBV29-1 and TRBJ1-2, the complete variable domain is SAVISQKPSRDICQRGTSLTIQCQVDSQVTMMFWYRQQPGQSLTLIATANQGSEATYESGFVIDKFPISRPNLTFSTLTVSNMSPEDSSIYLCSVAKEAGYGYTFGSGTRLTVV.